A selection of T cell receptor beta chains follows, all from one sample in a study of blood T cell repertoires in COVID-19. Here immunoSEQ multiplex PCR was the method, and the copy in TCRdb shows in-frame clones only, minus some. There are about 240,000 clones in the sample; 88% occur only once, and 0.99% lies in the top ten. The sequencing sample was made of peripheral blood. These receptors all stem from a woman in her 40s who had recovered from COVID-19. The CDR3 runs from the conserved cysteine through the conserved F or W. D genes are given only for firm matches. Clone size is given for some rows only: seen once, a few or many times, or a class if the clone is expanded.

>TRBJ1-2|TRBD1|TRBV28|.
TGTGCCAGCAGACGATGGTCCGACAGGGTCGGCTACACCTTC
CASRRWSDRVGYTF
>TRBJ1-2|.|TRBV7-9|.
TGTGCCAGCAGCTTAGGTACAGGGCCGGGGGGCTACACCTTC
CASSLGTGPGGYTF
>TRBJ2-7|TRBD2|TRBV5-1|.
TGCGCCAGCAGCTTGGAGACTAGCGGGGCCACCTCCTACGAGCAGTACTTC
CASSLETSGATSYEQYF
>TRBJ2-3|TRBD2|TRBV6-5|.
TGTGCCAGCAGTTACTCGCCCAGCGGGGCCGCCGGGACGCAGTATTTT
CASSYSPSGAAGTQYF
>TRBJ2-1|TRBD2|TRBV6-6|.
TGTGCCAGCAGTCGGTATCCGGGGGGGGCCGCAAGCAACAATGAGCAGTTCTTC
CASSRYPGGAASNNEQFF
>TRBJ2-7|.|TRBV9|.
TGTGCCAGCAGCGTAGCAGGTGACCCCGCCTCCTACGAGCAGTACTTC
CASSVAGDPASYEQYF
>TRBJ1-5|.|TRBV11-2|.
TGTGCCAGCAGGTCCGGGGGGGGCAATCAGCCCCAGCATTTT
CASRSGGGNQPQHF
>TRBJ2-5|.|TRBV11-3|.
TGTGCCAGCAGCGCGCGGGGAGCGGGGACCCAGTACTTC
CASSARGAGTQYF
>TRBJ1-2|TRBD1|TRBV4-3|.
TGCGCCAGCAGCCAAACAGGGGGTGGCTATGGCTACACCTTC
CASSQTGGGYGYTF
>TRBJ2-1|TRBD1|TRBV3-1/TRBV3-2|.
TGTGCCAGCAGCCAAGAAGTAGGACAGGTTCTATACAATGAGCAGTTCTTC
CASSQEVGQVLYNEQFF
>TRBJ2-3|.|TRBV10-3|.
TGTGCCATCAGTGAGTCGGGGGGCGGGGGAAACACAGATACGCAGTATTTT
CAISESGGGGNTDTQYF
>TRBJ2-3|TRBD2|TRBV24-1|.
TGTGCCACCAGTGATCCCCAGGGACTAGCGGGAGGGCCTGTAGGCACAGATACGCAGTATTTT
CATSDPQGLAGGPVGTDTQYF
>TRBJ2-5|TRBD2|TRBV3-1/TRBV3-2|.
TGTGCCAGCAGCCTAACTAGCGGGCGCGAACAAGAGACCCAGTACTTC
CASSLTSGREQETQYF
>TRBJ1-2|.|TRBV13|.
TGTGCCAGCAGCTCCGGGGGACCAAACTATGGCTACACCTTC
CASSSGGPNYGYTF
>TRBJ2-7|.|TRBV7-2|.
TGTGCCAGCAGCTTAAGTCGCGCTACCCTTAAGCACGAGCAGTACTTC
CASSLSRATLKHEQYF
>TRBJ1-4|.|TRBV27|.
TGTGCCAGCAGTTTGGGGGGGGGCGGTGAAAAACTGTTTTTT
CASSLGGGGEKLFF
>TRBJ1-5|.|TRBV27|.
TGTGCCAGCAGTTCCCCTTATCAGCCCCAGCATTTT
CASSSPYQPQHF
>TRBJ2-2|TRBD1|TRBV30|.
TGTGCCTGGAGTTCAGGGGGTCTCGGGGAGCTGTTTTTT
CAWSSGGLGELFF
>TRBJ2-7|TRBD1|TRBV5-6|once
TGTGCCAGCAGCTTGCCCGGACAGGTTTACGAGCAGTACTTC
CASSLPGQVYEQYF
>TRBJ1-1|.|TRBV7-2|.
TGTGCCAGCAGGGGCCAGGTGAACACTGAAGCTTTCTTT
CASRGQVNTEAFF
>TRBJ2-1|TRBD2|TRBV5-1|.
TGCGCCAGCAGCTCACCGGGACTAGCGGGAGGACCTAGCTCCTACAATGAGCAGTTCTTC
CASSSPGLAGGPSSYNEQFF
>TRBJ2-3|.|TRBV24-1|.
TGTGCCACCAGTGATTTTAGACAGACAGATACGCAGTATTTT
CATSDFRQTDTQYF
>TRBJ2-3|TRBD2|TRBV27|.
TGTGCCAGCAGTCCCCTAGCGGGAGGGCCATCTTTGCAGTATTTT
CASSPLAGGPSLQYF
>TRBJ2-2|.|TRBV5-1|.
TGCGCCAGCAGCTCGCCCCCCGGGTACCCGAACACCGGGGAGCTGTTTTTT
CASSSPPGYPNTGELFF
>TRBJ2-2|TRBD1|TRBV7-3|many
TGTGCCAGCAGCACGTTACAGGGGGCTACCGGGGAGCTGTTTTTT
CASSTLQGATGELFF
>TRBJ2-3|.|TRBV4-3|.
TGCGCCAGCAGCCAAGGGGGGGCGGGAGAAGCAGATACGCAGTATTTT
CASSQGGAGEADTQYF
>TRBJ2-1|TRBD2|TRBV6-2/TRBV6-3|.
TGTGCCAGCAGTCCCCACCTAACTAGCGGGAGGGCCGGGTTCTTC
CASSPHLTSGRAGFF
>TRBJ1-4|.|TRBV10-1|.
TGCGCCAGCGGGTGGACAGATCGCCCTTCCTCTAAGGCAACTAATGAAAAACTGTTTTTT
CASGWTDRPSSKATNEKLFF
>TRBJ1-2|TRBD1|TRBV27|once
TGTGCCAGCAGTTACCGGGGACAGGGGGCGTTCTATGGCTACACCTTC
CASSYRGQGAFYGYTF